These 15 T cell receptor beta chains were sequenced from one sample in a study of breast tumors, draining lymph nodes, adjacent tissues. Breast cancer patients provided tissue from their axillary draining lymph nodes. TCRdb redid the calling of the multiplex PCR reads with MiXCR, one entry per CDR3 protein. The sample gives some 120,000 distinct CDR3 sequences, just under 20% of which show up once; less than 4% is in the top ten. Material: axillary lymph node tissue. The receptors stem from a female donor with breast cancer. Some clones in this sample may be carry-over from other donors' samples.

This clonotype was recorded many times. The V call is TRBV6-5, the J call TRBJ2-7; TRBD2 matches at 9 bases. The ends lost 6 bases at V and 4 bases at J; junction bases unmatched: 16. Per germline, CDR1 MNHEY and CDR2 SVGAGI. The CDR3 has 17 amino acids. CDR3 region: CASSLLTSGDRPYEQYF. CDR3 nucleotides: TGTGCCAGCAGCCTTCTGACTAGCGGCGATCGACCATACGAGCAGTACTTC.

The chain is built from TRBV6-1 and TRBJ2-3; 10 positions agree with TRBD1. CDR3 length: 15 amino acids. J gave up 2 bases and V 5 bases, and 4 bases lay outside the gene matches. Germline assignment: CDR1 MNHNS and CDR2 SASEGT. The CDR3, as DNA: TGTGCCAGCAGTCAGGACAGGGGGATCACAGATACGCAGTATTTT. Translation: CASSQDRGITDTQYF.

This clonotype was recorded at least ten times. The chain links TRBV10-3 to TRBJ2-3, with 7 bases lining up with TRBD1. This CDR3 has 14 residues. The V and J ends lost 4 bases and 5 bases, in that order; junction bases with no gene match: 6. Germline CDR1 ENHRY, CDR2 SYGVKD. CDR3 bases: TGTGCCATCAGTGCCACAGGGGTTGGAGATACGCAGTATTTT. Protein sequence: CAISATGVGDTQYF.

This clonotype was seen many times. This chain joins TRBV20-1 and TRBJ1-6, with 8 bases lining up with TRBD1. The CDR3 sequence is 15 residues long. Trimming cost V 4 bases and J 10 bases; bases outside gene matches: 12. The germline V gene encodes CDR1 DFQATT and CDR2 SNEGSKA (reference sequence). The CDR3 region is CSAITDRVLGSPLHF. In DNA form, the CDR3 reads TGCAGTGCTATCACGGACAGGGTCTTAGGATCACCCCTCCACTTT.

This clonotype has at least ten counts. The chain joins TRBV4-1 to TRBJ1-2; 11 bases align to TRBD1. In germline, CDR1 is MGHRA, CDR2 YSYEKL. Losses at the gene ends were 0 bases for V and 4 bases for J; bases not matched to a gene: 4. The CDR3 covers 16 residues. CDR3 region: CASSQDGGTGGYGYTF. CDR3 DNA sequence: TGCGCCAGCAGCCAAGATGGGGGGACAGGGGGCTATGGCTACACCTTC.

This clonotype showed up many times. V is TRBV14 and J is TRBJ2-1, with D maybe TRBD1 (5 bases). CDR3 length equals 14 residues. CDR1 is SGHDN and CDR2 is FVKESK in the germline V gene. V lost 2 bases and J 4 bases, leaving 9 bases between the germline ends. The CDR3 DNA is TGTGCCAGCAGCCAATTAGGACAATACAATGAGCAGTTCTTC. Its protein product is CASSQLGQYNEQFF.

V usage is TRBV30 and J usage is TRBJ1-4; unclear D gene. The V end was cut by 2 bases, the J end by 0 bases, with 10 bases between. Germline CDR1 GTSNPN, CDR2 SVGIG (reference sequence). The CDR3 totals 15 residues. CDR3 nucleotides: TGTGCCTGGAGTCCCGAGAGCACAACTAATGAAAAACTGTTTTTT. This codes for CAWSPESTTNEKLFF.

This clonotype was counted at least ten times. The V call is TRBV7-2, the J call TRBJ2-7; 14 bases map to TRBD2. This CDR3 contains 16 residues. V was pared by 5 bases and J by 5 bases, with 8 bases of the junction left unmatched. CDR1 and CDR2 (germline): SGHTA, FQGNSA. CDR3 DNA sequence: TGTGCCAGCAGCCGATGGACTAGCGGGAGGACCCACGAGCAGTACTTC. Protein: CASSRWTSGRTHEQYF.

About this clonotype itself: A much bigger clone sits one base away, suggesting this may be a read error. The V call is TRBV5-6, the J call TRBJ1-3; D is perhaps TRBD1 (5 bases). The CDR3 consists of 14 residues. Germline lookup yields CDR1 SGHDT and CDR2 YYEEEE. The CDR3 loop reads CAGSLGPTGNTIYF. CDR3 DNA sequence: TGTGCCGGCAGCTTGGGACCGACTGGAAACACCATATATTTT.

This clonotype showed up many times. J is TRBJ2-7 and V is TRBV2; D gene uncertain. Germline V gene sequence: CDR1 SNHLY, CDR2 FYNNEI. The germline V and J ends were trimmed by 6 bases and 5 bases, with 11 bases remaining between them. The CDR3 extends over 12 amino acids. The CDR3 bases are TGTGCCAGCAGGGTTCAGGTGCACGAGCAGTACTTC. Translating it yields CASRVQVHEQYF.

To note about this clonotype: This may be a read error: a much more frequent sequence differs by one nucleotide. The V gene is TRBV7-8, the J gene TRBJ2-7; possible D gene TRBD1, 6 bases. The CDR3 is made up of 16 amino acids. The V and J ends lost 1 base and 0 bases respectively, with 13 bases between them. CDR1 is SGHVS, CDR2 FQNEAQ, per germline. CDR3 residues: CASSLGRGGNSYEQYF. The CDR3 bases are TGTGCCAGCAGCTTAGGGAGAGGGGGTAACTCCTACGAGCAGTACTTC.

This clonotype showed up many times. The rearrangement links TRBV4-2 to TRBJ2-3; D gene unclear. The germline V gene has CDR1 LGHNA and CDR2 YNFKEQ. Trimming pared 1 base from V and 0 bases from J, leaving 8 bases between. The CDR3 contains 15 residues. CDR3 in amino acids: CASSQGDSSTDTQYF. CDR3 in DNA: TGTGCCAGCAGCCAAGGAGATAGCAGCACAGATACGCAGTATTTT.

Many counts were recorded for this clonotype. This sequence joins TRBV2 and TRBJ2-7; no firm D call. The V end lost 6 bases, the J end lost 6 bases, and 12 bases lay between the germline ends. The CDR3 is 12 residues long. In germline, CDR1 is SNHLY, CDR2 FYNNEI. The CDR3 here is CASRPPYGEQYF. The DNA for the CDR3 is TGTGCCAGCAGACCCCCCTATGGCGAGCAGTACTTC.

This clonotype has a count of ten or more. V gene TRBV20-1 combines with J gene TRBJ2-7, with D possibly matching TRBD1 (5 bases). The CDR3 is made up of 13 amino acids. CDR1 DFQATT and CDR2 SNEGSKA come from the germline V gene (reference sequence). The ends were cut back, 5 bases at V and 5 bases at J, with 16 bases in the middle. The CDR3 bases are TGCAGTGCTCCCAAGGCAGGGTGGGACGAGCAGTACTTC. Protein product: CSAPKAGWDEQYF.

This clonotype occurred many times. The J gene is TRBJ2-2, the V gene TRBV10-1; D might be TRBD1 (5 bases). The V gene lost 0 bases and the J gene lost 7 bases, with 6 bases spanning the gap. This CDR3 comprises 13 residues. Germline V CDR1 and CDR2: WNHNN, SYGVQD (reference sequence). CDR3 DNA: TGCGCCAGCAGTGAGTCAAGGGGCGGGGAGCTGTTTTTT. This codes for CASSESRGGELFF.